The rows below give T cell receptor beta chains drawn from one sample of a study of cytomegalovirus exposure and HLA in healthy donors. Sequencing was performed with immunoSEQ multiplex PCR; in TCRdb, only in-frame clones are kept and a portion is missing. The sample has some 150,000 clones, around 90% seen once; the top ten hold 0.65% to 0.9%. Sequenced: PBMCs. The receptors were sampled from a young woman in good health and CMV-seronegative. The conserved cysteine and the conserved F or W are not part of the CDR3 here. Fields, in order: V gene, J gene, clone size, CDR3 protein. For some rows the clone size is stated as once, few or many, or as a class when expanded; others skip it.

V: TRBV28; J: TRBJ2-7; size: .; CDR3: ASRSVKRQPFYEQY
V: TRBV19; J: TRBJ2-7; size: .; CDR3: ASSTGTASYEQY
V: TRBV6-6; J: TRBJ2-1; size: few; CDR3: AATAASVGEQF
V: TRBV4-1; J: TRBJ2-7; size: .; CDR3: ASSQDLPVEQY
V: TRBV5-1; J: TRBJ2-5; size: .; CDR3: ASSYGQEQY
V: TRBV7-9; J: TRBJ2-7; size: .; CDR3: ASSLAGQGGEQY
V: TRBV5-4; J: TRBJ1-3; size: .; CDR3: ASSIPGQPGNTIY
V: TRBV5-8; J: TRBJ1-5; size: .; CDR3: ASSLGTGDQPQH
V: TRBV19; J: TRBJ1-5; size: few; CDR3: ASSGGFSNQPQH
V: TRBV27; J: TRBJ2-3; size: .; CDR3: ASTDRYPSTDTQY
V: TRBV30; J: TRBJ2-5; size: .; CDR3: AWSAGRAQETQY
V: TRBV19; J: TRBJ2-2; size: .; CDR3: ASRTGGLRTGELF
V: TRBV9; J: TRBJ1-6; size: .; CDR3: ASSVNVQGNSALH
V: TRBV6-5; J: TRBJ2-2; size: .; CDR3: ASRNDRGQVGELF
V: TRBV7-3; J: TRBJ2-1; size: .; CDR3: ASSFGQGHNEQF
V: TRBV20-1; J: TRBJ1-4; size: .; CDR3: SAPETGKLF
V: TRBV5-4; J: TRBJ2-5; size: .; CDR3: ASSFLSGVGETQY
V: TRBV5-1; J: TRBJ1-6; size: .; CDR3: ASSLEAAGGSPLH
V: TRBV19; J: TRBJ2-1; size: .; CDR3: ASSIGDRGIDEQF
V: TRBV28; J: TRBJ2-3; size: once; CDR3: ASSLYPGLVSTDTQY
V: TRBV25-1; J: .; size: .; CDR3: ASSEWGTKVYEQY
V: TRBV19; J: TRBJ1-1; size: .; CDR3: ASSIRGGHGVAEAF
V: TRBV5-4; J: TRBJ2-3; size: .; CDR3: ASRLAGSDTQY